Each of the 7 T cell receptor beta chains below was sequenced from the same sample in a study of graft-versus-host responses after intestinal transplantation. Their cognate antigens are unknown. TCRdb keeps only in-frame clones here, not all; method: immunoSEQ multiplex PCR. The sample lists around 120,000 clones, roughly 95% occurring once. Sequenced material: unstimulated CD8+ T cells sorted from spleen or lymph node cells, taken before intestinal transplant. These receptors all come from a human donor who received an intestinal transplant.

The V gene is TRBV28, the J gene TRBJ2-7; 8 nucleotides line up with TRBD1. The CDR3 sequence is 13 residues long. Germline assignment: CDR1 MDHEN and CDR2 SYDVKM. The trim removed 7 bases at V and 2 bases at J, leaving 4 bases unmatched. CDR3 in amino acids: CASTLGQAYEQYF. The CDR3 coding sequence is TGTGCCAGCACCTTGGGACAGGCCTACGAGCAGTACTTC.

The gene calls are TRBV27 and TRBJ2-1; 11 bases match TRBD2. V dropped 6 bases and J dropped 4; count of bases not matched to a gene: 5. CDR3 length equals 15 residues. The V gene's germline CDR1 is MNHEY and CDR2 SMNVEV (reference sequence). This CDR3 is CASSHVAGGYNEQFF. The CDR3 DNA sequence: TGTGCCAGCAGCCATGTAGCGGGAGGGTACAATGAGCAGTTCTTC.

The chain joins TRBV27 to TRBJ2-7; no firm D call. The CDR3 runs to 13 residues. Germline V gives CDR1 MNHEY, CDR2 SMNVEV (reference sequence). Between the trimmed V and J ends, which lost 5 bases and 4 bases, there was a span of 12 bases. CDR3 bases: TGTGCCAGCAGTCCTCAATCCTCTTACGAGCAGTACTTC. Translation gives CASSPQSSYEQYF.

The chain couples TRBV28 to TRBJ2-3, with D uncertain. CDR3 length: 16 residues. The V gene lost 8 bases and the J gene lost 0 bases, with 18 bases spanning the gap. Looked up from germline, CDR1 is MDHEN and CDR2 is SYDVKM. CDR3 DNA sequence: TGTGCCAGCTTCAATTCGCCGGCCTCTAGCACAGATACGCAGTATTTT. Its translation: CASFNSPASSTDTQYF.

J is TRBJ2-7 and V is TRBV27; 11 positions agree with TRBD1. Germline trimming cut 4 bases from V and 6 bases from J; bases unmatched to any gene: 5. Germline V gives CDR1 MNHEY, CDR2 SMNVEV (reference sequence). CDR3 length: 14 residues. This CDR3 is CASSYGTGGIEQYF. In DNA form, the CDR3 reads TGTGCCAGCAGTTATGGGACAGGGGGTATCGAGCAGTACTTC.

The V call is TRBV5-1, the J call TRBJ1-5, with D maybe TRBD1 (5 bases). Germline V gene data show CDR1 as SGHRS and CDR2 as YFSETQ. Trimming pared 4 bases from V and 6 bases from J, leaving 14 bases between. The CDR3 is 14 amino acids. This CDR3 is CASSPGQGSQPQHF. The CDR3 DNA sequence: TGCGCCAGCAGCCCGGGCCAGGGTAGTCAGCCCCAGCATTTT.

The chain has TRBV29-1 and TRBJ2-1; possible D gene TRBD2, 5 bases. This CDR3 is built from 14 residues. Germline V gene lookup returns CDR1 SQVTM and CDR2 ANQGSEA. V lost 4 bases and J 2 bases, leaving 12 bases between the germline ends. In DNA form, the CDR3 reads TGCAGCGTTGCGCGGGCCCAGACCTACAATGAGCAGTTCTTC. Translation: CSVARAQTYNEQFF.